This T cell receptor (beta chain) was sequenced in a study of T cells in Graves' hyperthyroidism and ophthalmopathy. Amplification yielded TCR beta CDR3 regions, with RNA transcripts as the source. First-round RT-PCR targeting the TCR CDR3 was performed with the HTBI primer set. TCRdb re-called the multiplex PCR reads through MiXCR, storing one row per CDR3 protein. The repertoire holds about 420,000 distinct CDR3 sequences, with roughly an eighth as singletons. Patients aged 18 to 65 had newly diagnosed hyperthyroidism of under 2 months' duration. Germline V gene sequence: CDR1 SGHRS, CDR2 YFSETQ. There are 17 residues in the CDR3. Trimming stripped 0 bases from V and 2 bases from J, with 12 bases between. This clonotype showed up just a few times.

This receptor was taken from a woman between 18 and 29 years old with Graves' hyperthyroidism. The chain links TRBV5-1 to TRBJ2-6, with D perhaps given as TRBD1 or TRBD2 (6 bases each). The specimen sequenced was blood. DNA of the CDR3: TGCGCCAGCAGCTTGGCCGGGGGCGCGACTGGGGCCAACGTCCTGACTTTC. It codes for CASSLAGGATGANVLTF.